This T cell receptor beta chain comes out of a study of blood T cell repertoires in COVID-19. The germline gives CDR1 KGHDR, CDR2 SFDVKD. The CDR3 covers 15 residues. Trimming removed 5 bases from V and 6 bases from J; junction bases left unmatched: 9. Sequencing was performed with immunoSEQ multiplex PCR; in TCRdb, only in-frame clones are kept and a portion is missing. Here the sample spans 99,000 or so clones, 88% being singletons. Sequencing was carried out using peripheral blood. The receptor was isolated from a man aged 50 or older with COVID-19, enrolled during active disease. The V gene is TRBV24-1, the J gene TRBJ2-7; 10 bases line up with TRBD1. The DNA for the CDR3 is TGTGCCACCAGTGGCGCCGACAGGGGGCTGGGCGAGCAGTACTTC. Its protein is CATSGADRGLGEQYF.